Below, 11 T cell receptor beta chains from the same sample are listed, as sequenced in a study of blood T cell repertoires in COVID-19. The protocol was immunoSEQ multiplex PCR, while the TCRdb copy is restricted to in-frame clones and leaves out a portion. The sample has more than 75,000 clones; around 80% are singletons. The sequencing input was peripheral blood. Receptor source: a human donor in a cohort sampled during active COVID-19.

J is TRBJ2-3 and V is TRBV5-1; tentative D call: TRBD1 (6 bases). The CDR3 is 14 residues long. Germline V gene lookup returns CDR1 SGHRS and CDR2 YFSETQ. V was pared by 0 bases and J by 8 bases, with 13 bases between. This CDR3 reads CASSLGGGAATQYF. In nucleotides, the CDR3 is TGCGCCAGCAGCTTGGGAGGGGGAGCTGCTACGCAGTATTTT.

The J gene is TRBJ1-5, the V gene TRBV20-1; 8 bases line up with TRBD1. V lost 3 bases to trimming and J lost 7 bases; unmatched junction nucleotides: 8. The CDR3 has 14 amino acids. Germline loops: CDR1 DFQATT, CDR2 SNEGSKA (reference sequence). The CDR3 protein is CSASTPGTGQPQHF. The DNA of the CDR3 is TGCAGTGCTAGTACTCCCGGGACAGGCCAGCCCCAGCATTTT.

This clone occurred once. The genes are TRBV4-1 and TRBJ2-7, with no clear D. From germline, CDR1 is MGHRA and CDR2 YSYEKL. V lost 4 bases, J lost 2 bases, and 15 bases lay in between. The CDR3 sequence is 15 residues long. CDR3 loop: CASSPTAGLTYEQYF. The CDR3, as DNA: TGCGCCAGCAGCCCCACGGCAGGATTAACCTACGAGCAGTACTTC.

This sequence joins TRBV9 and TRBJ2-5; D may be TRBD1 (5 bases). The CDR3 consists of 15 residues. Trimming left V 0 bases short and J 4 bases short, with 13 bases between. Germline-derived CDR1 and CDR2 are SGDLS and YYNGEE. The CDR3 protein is CASSVDAGIGETQYF. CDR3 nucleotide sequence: TGTGCCAGCAGCGTAGACGCAGGGATAGGAGAGACCCAGTACTTC.

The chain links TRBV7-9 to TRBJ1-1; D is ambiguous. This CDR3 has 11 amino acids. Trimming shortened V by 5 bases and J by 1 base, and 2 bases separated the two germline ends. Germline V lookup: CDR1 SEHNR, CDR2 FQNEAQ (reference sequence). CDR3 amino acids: CASSRNTEAFF. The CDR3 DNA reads TGTGCCAGCAGCCGGAACACTGAAGCTTTCTTT.

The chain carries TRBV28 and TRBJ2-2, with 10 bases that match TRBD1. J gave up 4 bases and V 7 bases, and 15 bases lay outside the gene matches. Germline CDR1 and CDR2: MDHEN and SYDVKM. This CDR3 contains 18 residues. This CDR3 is CASNIPAWDRGATGELFF. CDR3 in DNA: TGTGCCAGCAACATACCCGCCTGGGACAGGGGAGCCACCGGGGAGCTGTTTTTT.

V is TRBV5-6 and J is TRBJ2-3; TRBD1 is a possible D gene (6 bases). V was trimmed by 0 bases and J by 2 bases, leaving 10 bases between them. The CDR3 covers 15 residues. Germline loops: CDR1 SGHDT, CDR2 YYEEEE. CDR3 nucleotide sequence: TGTGCCAGCAGCTTGGACCAGGGGCCCACAGATACGCAGTATTTT. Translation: CASSLDQGPTDTQYF.

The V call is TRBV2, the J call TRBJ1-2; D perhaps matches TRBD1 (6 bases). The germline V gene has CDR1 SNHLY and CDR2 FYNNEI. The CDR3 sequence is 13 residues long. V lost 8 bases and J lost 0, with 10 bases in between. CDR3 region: CASRGQSNYGYTF. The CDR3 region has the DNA TGTGCCAGCCGCGGACAGTCTAACTATGGCTACACCTTC.

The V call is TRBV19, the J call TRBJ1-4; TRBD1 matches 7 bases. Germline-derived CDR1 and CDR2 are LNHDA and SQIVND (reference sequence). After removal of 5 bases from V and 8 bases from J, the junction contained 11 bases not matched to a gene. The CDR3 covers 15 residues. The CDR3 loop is CASSPDRVFREKLFF. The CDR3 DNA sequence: TGTGCCAGTAGTCCTGACAGGGTATTTCGGGAAAAACTGTTTTTT.

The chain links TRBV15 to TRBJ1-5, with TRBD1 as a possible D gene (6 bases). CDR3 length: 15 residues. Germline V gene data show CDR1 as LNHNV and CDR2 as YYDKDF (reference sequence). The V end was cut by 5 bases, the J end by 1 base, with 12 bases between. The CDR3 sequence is CATSQRGLSNQPQHF. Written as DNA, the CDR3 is TGTGCCACCAGCCAGAGGGGGTTGAGCAATCAGCCCCAGCATTTT. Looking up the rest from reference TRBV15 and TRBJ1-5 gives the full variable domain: DAMVIQNPRYQVTQFGKPVTLSCSQTLNHNVMYWYQQKSSQAPKLLFHYYDKDFNNEADTPDNFQSRRPNTSFCFLDIRSPGLGDTAMYLCATSQRGLSNQPQHFGDGTRLSIL.

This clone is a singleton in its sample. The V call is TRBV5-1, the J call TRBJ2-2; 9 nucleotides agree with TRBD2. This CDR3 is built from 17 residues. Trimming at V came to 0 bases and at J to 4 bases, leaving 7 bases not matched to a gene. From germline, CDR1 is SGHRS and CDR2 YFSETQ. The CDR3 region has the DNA TGCGCCAGCAGCTTGGAGGGACTAGCTCTTCCCACCGGGGAGCTGTTTTTT. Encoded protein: CASSLEGLALPTGELFF.